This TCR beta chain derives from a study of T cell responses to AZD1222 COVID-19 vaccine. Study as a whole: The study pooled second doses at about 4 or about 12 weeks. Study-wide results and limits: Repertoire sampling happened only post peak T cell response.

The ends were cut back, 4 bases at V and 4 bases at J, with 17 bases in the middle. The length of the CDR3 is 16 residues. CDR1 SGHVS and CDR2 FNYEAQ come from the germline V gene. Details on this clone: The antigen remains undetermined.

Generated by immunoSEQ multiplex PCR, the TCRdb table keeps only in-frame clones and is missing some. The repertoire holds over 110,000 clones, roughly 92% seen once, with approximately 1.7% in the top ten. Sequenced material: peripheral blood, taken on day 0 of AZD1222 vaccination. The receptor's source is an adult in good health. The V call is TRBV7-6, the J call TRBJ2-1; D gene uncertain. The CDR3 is CASSSIVGPRYNEQFF. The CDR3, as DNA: TGTGCCAGCAGCTCCATAGTGGGTCCCCGTTACAATGAGCAGTTCTTC.